One sample yielded the 21 T cell receptor beta chains listed below, sequenced in a study of shared clonotypes between healthy human individuals. Generated by immunoSEQ multiplex PCR, the TCRdb table keeps only in-frame clones and is missing some. The sample holds approximately 700,000 clones, roughly 72% seen once. Material for sequencing was memory CD4+ T cells sorted from blood. The subset is: CD45RA-negative fraction. The source of these receptors is a woman under 40 in good health.

The chain is built from TRBV6-1 and TRBJ2-7; D is perhaps TRBD1 (6 bases). Per the germline V gene, CDR1 is MNHNS and CDR2 is SASEGT. Trimming stripped 5 bases from V and 1 base from J, with 12 bases between. CDR3 length: 14 amino acids. The CDR3 sequence: CASSLQGLSYEQYF. As DNA, the CDR3 is TGTGCCAGCAGTTTACAGGGTCTATCCTACGAGCAGTACTTC.

The chain carries TRBV5-1 and TRBJ2-7; D is perhaps TRBD1 (5 bases). Trimming took off 4 bases at V and 2 bases at J, with 13 bases between the two ends. Germline V gene sequence: CDR1 SGHRS, CDR2 YFSETQ. This CDR3 has 14 residues. CDR3: CASSQYDSTYEQYF. The CDR3 DNA is TGCGCCAGCAGCCAGTACGACAGCACCTACGAGCAGTACTTC.

Only one count was recorded for this clone. The chain recombines TRBV11-2 with TRBJ2-7; 9 positions match TRBD1. Germline lookup yields CDR1 SGHAT and CDR2 FQNNGV. With V trimmed by 6 bases and J by 2 bases, 8 bases remained unmatched. The CDR3 runs to 15 residues. Written as DNA, the CDR3 is TGTGCCAGCAGTTTTATGGGACAGGGACCCTACGAGCAGTACTTC. This encodes CASSFMGQGPYEQYF.

The chain is built from TRBV18 and TRBJ2-7; D call uncertain. CDR3 length equals 14 residues. Germline loops: CDR1 KGHSH, CDR2 LQKENI. Between the trimmed V and J ends, which lost 2 bases and 1 base, there was a span of 9 bases. This CDR3 reads CASSPVTQSYEQYF. The CDR3 DNA is TGTGCCAGCTCACCAGTGACGCAGTCCTACGAGCAGTACTTC.

This clone came up a few times. Other nucleotide sequences from this sample produce the same CDR3. The genes are TRBV5-1 and TRBJ2-1; maybe TRBD1 (6 bases). This CDR3 has 15 amino acids. Trimming took 4 bases from V and 0 from J, leaving 11 bases between them. Per germline, CDR1 SGHRS and CDR2 YFSETQ. The CDR3 DNA is TGCGCCAGCAGCATCGACAGGCCCTCCTACAATGAGCAGTTCTTC. This translates into CASSIDRPSYNEQFF. The full variable domain, completed using reference TRBV5-1 and TRBJ2-1, is KAGVTQTPRYLIKTRGQQVTLSCSPISGHRSVSWYQQTPGQGLQFLFEYFSETQRNKGNFPGRFSGRQFSNSRSEMNVSTLELGDSALYLCASSIDRPSYNEQFFGPGTRLTVL.

The chain uses TRBV5-1 and TRBJ2-7; 8 nucleotides align to TRBD1. The CDR3 is 18 residues long. V dropped 0 bases and J dropped 1; count of bases not matched to a gene: 12. Germline CDR1 SGHRS, CDR2 YFSETQ. CDR3 protein: CASSLVWQGAVGSYEQYF. Here the CDR3 DNA reads TGCGCCAGCAGCTTGGTTTGGCAGGGGGCGGTAGGATCCTACGAGCAGTACTTC.

This chain uses TRBV19 with TRBJ1-2, with 7 bases aligning to TRBD1. The germline CDR1 and CDR2 sequences are LNHDA and SQIVND (reference sequence). This CDR3 is 14 amino acids long. Trimming at V came to 3 bases and at J to 7 bases, leaving 8 bases not matched to a gene. The CDR3 DNA sequence: TGTGCCAGTAGTATGAACAGGGGCGAGGGTGGCTACACCTTC. Translating it yields CASSMNRGEGGYTF.

V gene TRBV21-1 combines with J gene TRBJ2-3; the table gives TRBD2 as D, unverified against the DNA. TRBV21-1 is tagged as a pseudogene. The CDR3 is 17 amino acids. In DNA, the CDR3 is TGTGCCAGCAACTGCGGAGACACTAGCGGGGCCACAGATACGCAGTATTTT. Translating it yields CASNCGDTSGATDTQYF.

The chain employs TRBV5-5 and TRBJ2-3; D not certain. The CDR3 length is 12 residues. Germline CDR1 SGHKS, CDR2 YYEKEE (reference sequence). The V and J ends lost 0 bases and 6 bases respectively, with 5 bases between them. In nucleotides, the CDR3 is TGTGCCAGCAGCTTGGTAGGGGATACGCAGTATTTT. Amino acids: CASSLVGDTQYF.

The chain employs TRBV10-3 and TRBJ2-7; 7 positions match TRBD1. After removal of 11 bases from V and 1 base from J, the junction contained 8 bases not matched to a gene. CDR1 and CDR2 (germline): ENHRY, SYGVKD. The CDR3 has 13 amino acids. For the CDR3, the DNA is TGTGCCGTGAAACAGGGGTTATCCTACGAGCAGTACTTC. This encodes CAVKQGLSYEQYF.

This clone was seen ten or more times. This CDR3 is CASTTGTLNYGYTF. DNA for the CDR3: TGTGCCAGCACGACAGGGACCCTTAACTATGGCTACACCTTC. The chain carries TRBV2 and TRBJ1-2; 7 bases agree with TRBD1. The trim removed 7 bases at V and 1 base at J, leaving 6 bases unmatched. CDR1 SNHLY and CDR2 FYNNEI come from the germline V gene. This CDR3 contains 14 residues.

The chain is built from TRBV5-4 and TRBJ2-1; D is ambiguous. CDR3 size: 11 residues. Trimming removed 4 bases from V and 14 bases from J, with 13 bases in between. Germline CDR1 reads SGHNT; CDR2 reads YYREEE (reference sequence). The CDR3 is CASSSQSLEFF. The CDR3 DNA reads TGTGCCAGCAGCAGCCAGAGCTTAGAGTTCTTC.

This chain connects TRBV27 to TRBJ1-1, with unresolved D. CDR3 length: 14 amino acids. Germline V gives CDR1 MNHEY, CDR2 SMNVEV (reference sequence). Trimming took off 8 bases at V and 1 base at J, with 14 bases between the two ends. CDR3 in DNA: TGTGCCAGCTCCGGCTCAGGCCGGAACACTGAAGCTTTCTTT. Its protein product is CASSGSGRNTEAFF.

V gene TRBV2 combines with J gene TRBJ2-7; no clear D gene. The CDR3 runs to 12 residues. From germline, CDR1 is SNHLY and CDR2 FYNNEI. V shed 4 bases and J shed 2 bases, with 6 bases lying between them. The CDR3 loop reads CASSAQTYEQYF. The CDR3 bases are TGTGCCAGCAGTGCTCAGACCTACGAGCAGTACTTC. Using reference TRBV2 and TRBJ2-7 for the parts outside the CDR3, the full variable domain is EPEVTQTPSHQVTQMGQEVILRCVPISNHLYFYWYRQILGQKVEFLVSFYNNEISEKSEIFDDQFSVERPDGSNFTLKIRSTKLEDSAMYFCASSAQTYEQYFGPGTRLTVT.

The chain links TRBV5-8 to TRBJ2-1, with a tentative D call TRBD2 (5 bases). Germline CDR1 is SGHTS and CDR2 is YDEGEE. This CDR3 region has 14 residues. Between the trimmed V and J ends, which lost 0 bases and 8 bases, there was a span of 12 bases. The CDR3 region is CASSLESVEDEQFF. In DNA form, the CDR3 reads TGTGCCAGCAGCTTGGAGTCGGTGGAGGATGAGCAGTTCTTC.

This sequence joins TRBV27 and TRBJ1-4, with 7 bases aligning to TRBD1. J was trimmed by 8 bases and V by 5 bases; bases with no gene match: 8. Germline loops: CDR1 MNHEY, CDR2 SMNVEV (reference sequence). This CDR3 is 14 amino acids long. CDR3 in amino acids: CASSPDREYEKLFF. The DNA for the CDR3 is TGTGCCAGCAGTCCCGACAGGGAGTACGAAAAACTGTTTTTT.

This clone was seen only once. The identical CDR3 is also encoded by other nucleotide sequences in the sample. The J gene is TRBJ1-4, the V gene TRBV5-1; D gene uncertain. Germline CDR1 reads SGHRS; CDR2 reads YFSETQ. The V end lost 1 base, the J end lost 5 bases, and 6 bases lay between the germline ends. The CDR3 consists of 13 residues. The CDR3 reads CASSLLGNEKLFF. Here the CDR3 DNA reads TGCGCCAGCAGCTTGCTGGGGAATGAAAAACTGTTTTTT.

This clone has more than one count but fewer than ten. This chain uses TRBV9 with TRBJ1-3; no clear D gene. The CDR3 totals 16 residues. Germline V lookup: CDR1 SGDLS, CDR2 YYNGEE. The germline V and J ends were trimmed by 0 bases and 2 bases, with 12 bases remaining between them. This CDR3 is CASSVGTAFTGNTIYF. CDR3 DNA: TGTGCCAGCAGCGTAGGGACGGCTTTCACTGGAAACACCATATATTTT. The full variable domain, its missing parts supplied by reference TRBV9 and TRBJ1-3, is DSGVTQTPKHLITATGQRVTLRCSPRSGDLSVYWYQQSLDQGLQFLIQYYNGEERAKGNILERFSAQQFPDLHSELNLSSLELGDSALYFCASSVGTAFTGNTIYFGEGSWLTVV.

This clone was detected only a few times. The chain is built from TRBV25-1 and TRBJ2-1, with TRBD2 matching over 12 bases. Germline V CDR1 and CDR2: MGHDK, SYGVNS. Germline trimming cut 5 bases from V and 4 bases from J; bases unmatched to any gene: 9. The length of the CDR3 is 17 residues. Written as DNA, the CDR3 is TGTGCCAGCAGTAACTCGACTAGCGGGAGTTCATACAATGAGCAGTTCTTC. Residues: CASSNSTSGSSYNEQFF.

This chain links TRBV30 with TRBJ1-2; no clear D gene. V was cut by 4 bases and J by 2 bases, with 20 bases left in between. Germline-derived CDR1 and CDR2 are GTSNPN and SVGIG (reference sequence). The CDR3 covers 16 residues. The CDR3 DNA is TGTGCCTGGACCCTGTACGGTATCCTAGGGAACTATGGCTACACCTTC. This translates into CAWTLYGILGNYGYTF. Based on the CDR3 plus reference TRBV30 and TRBJ1-2, the full variable domain is SQTIHQWPATLVQPVGSPLSLECTVEGTSNPNLYWYRQAAGRGLQLLFYSVGIGQISSEVPQNLSASRPQDRQFILSSKKLLLSDSGFYLCAWTLYGILGNYGYTFGSGTRLTVV.

This rearrangement joins TRBV19 to TRBJ2-7, with D perhaps TRBD1 or TRBD2 (5 bases each). There are 15 residues in the CDR3. CDR1 and CDR2 from the germline V gene are LNHDA and SQIVND (reference sequence). The ends were cut back, 5 bases at V and 1 base at J, with 15 bases in the middle. The CDR3 here is CASSLSGTQSYEQYF. The CDR3 DNA reads as TGTGCCAGTAGTTTGTCCGGGACGCAATCCTACGAGCAGTACTTC.